The 32 T cell receptor beta chains reported below all come from one sample, sequenced in a study of a mutant IDH1 vaccine in newly diagnosed glioma. The sample's time point: baseline, week 1 (first vaccination visit). Documented treatment: pre-vaccination baseline after standard-of-care therapy. Sequenced by immunoSEQ multiplex PCR; TCRdb stores in-frame clones only, minus some. The sample has approximately 15,000 clones, about 95% seen once. The sample here was peripheral blood mononuclear cells (PBMCs), taken from a glioma patient treated with radiotherapy, temozolomide or both. These TCRs come from a woman aged 18-35 years with glioma. Some clones in this sample may be carry-over from other donors' samples.

The rearrangement uses TRBV7-9 and TRBJ1-5; the D is unclear. With 5 bases removed from V and 4 bases from J, the gap between germline ends came to 6 bases. The CDR3 length is 12 residues. Germline V gene sequence: CDR1 SEHNR, CDR2 FQNEAQ (reference sequence). CDR3 DNA sequence: TGTGCCAGCAGCATAAGTAATCAGCCCCAGCATTTT. Translating it yields CASSISNQPQHF.

CDR3 residues: CASSHRGEQFF. The CDR3 DNA sequence: TGTGCCAGCAGTCACAGAGGTGAGCAGTTCTTC. The genes are TRBV28 and TRBJ2-1; D unclear. The CDR3 runs to 11 residues. V was cut by 5 bases and J by 9 bases, with 8 bases left in between. From germline, CDR1 is MDHEN and CDR2 SYDVKM.

The CDR3 spells CASYSLEAFNSPLHF. The CDR3, as DNA: TGTGCCAGCTATTCCCTGGAGGCATTTAATTCACCCCTCCACTTT. The rearrangement links TRBV7-9 to TRBJ1-6; no reliable D call. Per germline, CDR1 SEHNR and CDR2 FQNEAQ (reference sequence). The CDR3 has 15 residues. Trimming removed 8 bases from V and 6 bases from J, with 17 bases in between.

The rearrangement uses TRBV28 and TRBJ2-1; the D gene is possibly TRBD2 (6 bases). The germline V gene has CDR1 MDHEN and CDR2 SYDVKM. Trimming removed 6 bases from V and 3 bases from J, with 21 bases in between. CDR3 size: 17 residues. The CDR3 is CASSASRSAGSYNEQFF. The CDR3 region has the DNA TGTGCCAGCAGCGCTTCTCGGAGTGCGGGGAGCTACAATGAGCAGTTCTTC.

This clone was observed a single time. The rearrangement links TRBV7-3 to TRBJ2-7; TRBD1 or TRBD2 may be the D gene (5 bases each). Germline V gene lookup returns CDR1 SGHTA and CDR2 FQGTGA. This CDR3 contains 15 residues. Trimming shortened V by 0 bases and J by 2 bases, and 11 bases separated the two germline ends. The CDR3 region has the DNA TGTGCCAGCAGCTTAACCCCGGGACCGCCCTACGAGCAGTACTTC. This codes for CASSLTPGPPYEQYF.

The rearrangement uses TRBV5-4 and TRBJ2-5, with TRBD1 identical over 7 bases. V was pared by 4 bases and J by 3 bases, with 9 bases of the junction left unmatched. CDR3 length equals 15 residues. Germline CDR1 is SGHNT and CDR2 is YYREEE (reference sequence). The CDR3 nucleotides read TGTGCCAGCAGCATCGCCGGGACAGAGAAAGAGACCCAGTACTTC. Encoded protein: CASSIAGTEKETQYF.

The gene calls are TRBV7-2 and TRBJ2-3; D is unresolved. Germline values: CDR1 SGHTA, CDR2 FQGNSA. The CDR3 contains 14 residues. The V gene lost 5 bases and the J gene lost 2 bases, with 11 bases spanning the gap. For the CDR3, the DNA is TGTGCCAGCAGCCCCGTACAAATCACAGATACGCAGTATTTT. Translation: CASSPVQITDTQYF.

The chain employs TRBV7-9 and TRBJ2-2; D is uncertain. The length of the CDR3 is 12 residues. Trimming took off 3 bases at V and 1 base at J, with 0 bases between the two ends. CDR1 SEHNR and CDR2 FQNEAQ come from the germline V gene (reference sequence). CDR3 coding DNA: TGTGCCAGCAGCTTGAACACCGGGGAGCTGTTTTTT. Translating it yields CASSLNTGELFF.

This chain connects TRBV2 to TRBJ2-1; 11 bases match TRBD1. There are 15 residues in the CDR3. J gave up 10 bases and V 4 bases, and 9 bases lay outside the gene matches. CDR1 SNHLY and CDR2 FYNNEI come from the germline V gene. This chain's CDR3 is CASSVLGQGVGEQFF. In nucleotides, the CDR3 is TGTGCCAGCAGTGTTTTGGGACAGGGGGTTGGCGAGCAGTTCTTC.

V gene TRBV9 combines with J gene TRBJ1-1, with TRBD1 matching over 11 bases. After removal of 3 bases from V and 11 bases from J, the junction contained 15 bases not matched to a gene. Looked up from germline, CDR1 is SGDLS and CDR2 is YYNGEE. This CDR3 is built from 16 residues. CDR3 nucleotide sequence: TGTGCCAGCAGCGCCGGACAGGGGGCTGTTCATGAAGGGGCTTTCTTT. Translating gives CASSAGQGAVHEGAFF.

The chain uses TRBV13 and TRBJ2-1, with D possibly being TRBD2 (6 bases). CDR3 length: 15 residues. Germline CDR1 PRHDT, CDR2 FYEKMQ (reference sequence). Trimming pared 0 bases from V and 3 bases from J, leaving 9 bases between. The CDR3 sequence: CASSLGGGDYNEQFF. The CDR3 coding sequence is TGTGCCAGCAGCTTAGGGGGGGGTGACTACAATGAGCAGTTCTTC.

The chain recombines TRBV5-1 with TRBJ2-5; possible D gene TRBD1, 6 bases. Per germline, CDR1 SGHRS and CDR2 YFSETQ. V lost 2 bases and J lost 2, with 16 bases in between. There are 16 residues in the CDR3. In nucleotides, the CDR3 is TGCGCCAGCAGCTTCCTTACAGGGTCGGAACAAGAGACCCAGTACTTC. This encodes CASSFLTGSEQETQYF.

The rearrangement uses TRBV2 and TRBJ2-3; 7 bases agree with TRBD1. CDR1 and CDR2 from the germline V gene are SNHLY and FYNNEI. The CDR3 extends over 16 amino acids. V lost 6 bases and J lost 0; bases outside the gene matches: 9. CDR3 sequence (DNA): TGTGCCAGCAGGCGTTGGACAGGCGATAGCACAGATACGCAGTATTTT. It is translated as CASRRWTGDSTDTQYF.

The chain is built from TRBV30 and TRBJ2-7, with D uncertain. Trimming left V 7 bases short and J 2 bases short, with 12 bases between. CDR1 GTSNPN and CDR2 SVGIG come from the germline V gene (reference sequence). The CDR3 consists of 12 residues. The CDR3 sequence: CAFRSGTYEQYF. The CDR3 DNA reads as TGTGCCTTTCGCTCTGGGACCTACGAGCAGTACTTC.

The V call is TRBV18, the J call TRBJ1-1; a possible D gene is TRBD1 (5 bases). The CDR3 sequence is 16 residues long. Germline values: CDR1 KGHSH, CDR2 LQKENI. V gave up 3 bases and J gave up 8 bases, with 22 bases separating them. CDR3 protein: CASSPPEGISRGEAFF. The CDR3 region has the DNA TGTGCCAGCTCACCCCCTGAGGGGATTTCAAGAGGGGAAGCTTTCTTT.

This chain links TRBV28 with TRBJ1-2; possible D gene TRBD1, 5 bases. CDR1 is MDHEN, CDR2 SYDVKM, per germline. The CDR3 runs 13 residues. V lost 3 bases and J lost 7, with 12 bases in between. CDR3 bases: TGTGCCAGCAGTTTGACGGGGCAAGGTGGCTACACCTTC. Its translation: CASSLTGQGGYTF.

The chain couples TRBV10-3 to TRBJ1-1; 8 nucleotides match TRBD1. J gave up 5 bases and V 7 bases, and 12 bases lay outside the gene matches. The CDR3 covers 15 residues. Germline V gives CDR1 ENHRY, CDR2 SYGVKD. The CDR3 region has the DNA TGTGCCATCACTTTAACAGGGACAGGCGGGACTGAAGCTTTCTTT. Its protein product is CAITLTGTGGTEAFF.

The rearrangement uses TRBV9 and TRBJ2-1; D is unresolved. Looked up from germline, CDR1 is SGDLS and CDR2 is YYNGEE. The CDR3 contains 15 residues. Trimming left V 0 bases short and J 9 bases short, with 16 bases between. DNA for the CDR3: TGTGCCAGCAGCGTAGGGAATGGCCTTTTAAGTGAGCAGTTCTTC. It is translated as CASSVGNGLLSEQFF.

CDR3 sequence: CASSPPYLNPGLADHEQYF. The CDR3 DNA reads as TGTGCCAGCAGCCCCCCTTACTTAAATCCGGGACTAGCGGATCACGAGCAGTACTTC. The chain has TRBV7-9 and TRBJ2-7; 11 nucleotides align to TRBD2. The CDR3 runs to 19 residues. CDR1 and CDR2 from the germline V gene are SEHNR and FQNEAQ (reference sequence). After removal of 5 bases from V and 5 bases from J, the junction contained 20 bases not matched to a gene.

The V gene is TRBV19, the J gene TRBJ1-5, with D unresolved. The V and J ends lost 2 bases and 5 bases respectively, with 7 bases between them. This CDR3 has 13 residues. CDR1 is LNHDA and CDR2 is SQIVND in the germline V gene (reference sequence). The CDR3 DNA sequence: TGTGCCAGTAGTATAACGTTCGATCAGCCCCAGCATTTT. Protein sequence: CASSITFDQPQHF. The variable domain in full, completed from reference TRBV19 and TRBJ1-5, reads DGGITQSPKYLFRKEGQNVTLSCEQNLNHDAMYWYRQDPGQGLRLIYYSQIVNDFQKGDIAEGYSVSREKKESFPLTVTSAQKNPTAFYLCASSITFDQPQHFGDGTRLSIL.

The gene calls are TRBV30 and TRBJ1-6; a weak D match, TRBD1 (6 bases). The germline V and J ends were trimmed by 8 bases and 10 bases, with 15 bases remaining between them. Germline V gene lookup returns CDR1 GTSNPN and CDR2 SVGIG (reference sequence). The CDR3 length is 12 residues. The CDR3 region has the DNA TGTGCCGCCAACAGGGAGGGCTCACCCCTCCACTTT. It translates to CAANREGSPLHF.

This rearrangement joins TRBV19 to TRBJ1-1; D ambiguous. The germline gives CDR1 LNHDA, CDR2 SQIVND (reference sequence). V lost 1 base, J lost 1 base, and 1 base lay in between. The CDR3 has 12 residues. The CDR3: CASSIGNTEAFF. As DNA, the CDR3 is TGTGCCAGTAGTATAGGGAACACTGAAGCTTTCTTT.

The chain combines TRBV19 with TRBJ1-5; maybe TRBD1 (6 bases). V gave up 4 bases and J gave up 0 bases, with 13 bases separating them. Germline CDR1 LNHDA, CDR2 SQIVND (reference sequence). The CDR3 consists of 16 residues. In DNA, the CDR3 is TGTGCCAGTAGTAACAGGGCCCGGAATAGCAATCAGCCCCAGCATTTT. Translation: CASSNRARNSNQPQHF.

The chain links TRBV19 to TRBJ2-1; 9 bases are shared with TRBD2. From germline, CDR1 is LNHDA and CDR2 SQIVND (reference sequence). There are 16 residues in the CDR3. V shed 4 bases, J shed 3 bases, and the junction held 7 bases outside the gene matches. The CDR3 DNA is TGTGCCAGTAGTACATCTAGCGGGATGTACTACAATGAGCAGTTCTTC. It yields the protein CASSTSSGMYYNEQFF.

The chain couples TRBV6-5 to TRBJ1-1, with no clear D. The V end was cut by 4 bases, the J end by 2 bases, with 8 bases between. The CDR3 runs 13 residues. Per the germline V gene, CDR1 is MNHEY and CDR2 is SVGAGI. For the CDR3, the DNA is TGTGCCAGCAGTTCCCCCCGAAACACTGAAGCTTTCTTT. As protein: CASSSPRNTEAFF.

The chain combines TRBV18 with TRBJ1-1; D might be TRBD1 (5 bases). Looked up from germline, CDR1 is KGHSH and CDR2 is LQKENI. V lost 3 bases to trimming and J lost 5 bases, with 13 bases between them. CDR3 length: 14 amino acids. CDR3 nucleotide sequence: TGTGCCAGCTCACCGGGCCCCGGGGGGACTGAAGCTTTCTTT. It translates to CASSPGPGGTEAFF.

The chain couples TRBV5-6 to TRBJ2-7; TRBD1 agrees at 9 bases. The V and J ends lost 4 bases and 3 bases, in that order; junction bases with no gene match: 11. From germline, CDR1 is SGHDT and CDR2 YYEEEE. This CDR3 is built from 16 residues. Here the CDR3 DNA reads TGTGCCAGCAGCGCAGGGCCGGGACAGGGAAGCTACGAGCAGTACTTC. Its translation is CASSAGPGQGSYEQYF.

The CDR3 DNA reads TGTGCCATCAGTGAGTTAGGCGGTAGCAATCAGCCCCAGCATTTT. Protein: CAISELGGSNQPQHF. J is TRBJ1-5 and V is TRBV10-3; D is undetermined. Germline V gene sequence: CDR1 ENHRY, CDR2 SYGVKD. CDR3 length equals 15 residues. V lost 1 base and J 0 bases, leaving 7 bases between the germline ends.

V and J are TRBV6-5 and TRBJ2-3, with 8 bases fitting TRBD1. Germline V gene lookup returns CDR1 MNHEY and CDR2 SVGAGI. With V trimmed by 5 bases and J by 1 base, 5 bases remained unmatched. The length of the CDR3 is 15 residues. Written as DNA, the CDR3 is TGTGCCAGCAGTCCGAGACAGGGGCGCACAGATACGCAGTATTTT. This encodes CASSPRQGRTDTQYF.

The V gene is TRBV5-5, the J gene TRBJ1-2; D is possibly TRBD1 (5 bases). The CDR3 loop spans 13 amino acids. From germline, CDR1 is SGHKS and CDR2 YYEKEE (reference sequence). With 1 base removed from V and 6 bases from J, the gap between germline ends came to 10 bases. CDR3 amino acids: CASSLQGLDGYTF. The CDR3 DNA sequence: TGTGCCAGCAGCTTGCAGGGACTGGATGGCTACACCTTC.

The chain uses TRBV7-8 and TRBJ2-7, with no clear D. Germline lookup yields CDR1 SGHVS and CDR2 FQNEAQ. The ends were cut back, 1 base at V and 6 bases at J, with 19 bases in the middle. CDR3 size: 16 residues. The CDR3 region is CASSLESLSLRGEQYF. The DNA for the CDR3 is TGTGCCAGCAGCTTAGAGTCACTCAGTCTGAGAGGCGAGCAGTACTTC. The whole variable domain, remainder taken from reference TRBV7-8 and TRBJ2-7, is GAGVSQSPRYKVAKRGQDVALRCDPISGHVSLFWYQQALGQGPEFLTYFQNEAQLDKSGLPSDRFFAERPEGSVSTLKIQRTQQEDSAVYLCASSLESLSLRGEQYFGPGTRLTVT.

The chain recombines TRBV7-9 with TRBJ2-5, with D tentatively TRBD1 (5 bases). This CDR3 spans 12 amino acids. In germline, CDR1 is SEHNR, CDR2 FQNEAQ (reference sequence). V was trimmed by 3 bases and J by 5 bases, leaving 7 bases between them. CDR3 nucleotides: TGTGCCAGCAGCTTTTCAGGGGAGACCCAGTACTTC. It encodes CASSFSGETQYF. Complete variable domain (other parts from reference TRBV7-9 and TRBJ2-5): DTGVSQNPRHKITKRGQNVTFRCDPISEHNRLYWYRQTLGQGPEFLTYFQNEAQLEKSRLLSDRFSAERPKGSFSTLEIQRTEQGDSAMYLCASSFSGETQYFGPGTRLLVL.